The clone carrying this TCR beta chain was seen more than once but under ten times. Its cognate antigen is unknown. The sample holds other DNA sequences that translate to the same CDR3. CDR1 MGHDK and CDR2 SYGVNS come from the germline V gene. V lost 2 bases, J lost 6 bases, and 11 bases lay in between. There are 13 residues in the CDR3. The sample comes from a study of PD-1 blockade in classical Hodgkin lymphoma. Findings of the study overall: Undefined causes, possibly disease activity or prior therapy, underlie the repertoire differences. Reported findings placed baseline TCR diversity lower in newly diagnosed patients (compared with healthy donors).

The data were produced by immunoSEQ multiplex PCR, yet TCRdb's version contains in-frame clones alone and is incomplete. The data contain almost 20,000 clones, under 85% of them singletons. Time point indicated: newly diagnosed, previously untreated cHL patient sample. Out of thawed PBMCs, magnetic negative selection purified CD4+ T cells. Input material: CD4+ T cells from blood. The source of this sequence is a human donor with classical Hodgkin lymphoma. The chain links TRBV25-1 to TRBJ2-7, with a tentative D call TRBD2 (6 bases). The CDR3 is CASSEPGGTEQYF. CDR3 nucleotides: TGTGCCAGCAGTGAACCCGGCGGGACCGAGCAGTACTTC.